A selection of T cell receptor beta chains follows, all from one sample in a study of long-term antiretroviral therapy in people with HIV. TCRdb's copy holds only in-frame clones and misses some; the assay was immunoSEQ multiplex PCR. The sample has 30,000 to 40,000 clones, less than 90% seen once. Source: unsorted PBMCs, taken just before starting antiretroviral therapy. The receptors here all came from a woman in her late teens or twenties with HIV. Both conserved end residues are part of each CDR3.

TRBV7-9,TRBJ2-7,CASSLGTYEQYF
TRBV27,TRBJ1-2,CASSFKPSYGYTF
TRBV7-9,TRBJ1-1,CASSRLGQQAFF
TRBV9,TRBJ1-1,CASSVGNRAAEAFF
TRBV9,TRBJ1-5,CASSVAGNQPQHF
TRBV13,TRBJ2-2,CASSPRGGAGGELFF
TRBV2,TRBJ2-7,CASIDRGPTISYEQYF
TRBV4-3,TRBJ2-1,CASSQGLAVSYNEQFF
TRBV27,TRBJ2-7,CASSLKWTGDYEQYF
TRBV4-1,TRBJ2-1,CASSQDLGVTYNEQFF
TRBV27,TRBJ1-5,CASNENPRGRATQHF
TRBV25-1,TRBJ2-7,CASASGAYEQYF
TRBV10-2,TRBJ2-5,CASSEGGQETQYF
TRBV28,TRBJ2-7,CASSLPGIAGAYSYEQYF
TRBV6-1,TRBJ1-5,CASSTGRNQPQHF
TRBV7-6,TRBJ2-2,CASSYPTSGLAGDNTGELFF
TRBV13,TRBJ2-7,CASALRQRKAYEQYF
TRBV18,TRBJ2-2,CASSPTGTGELFF
TRBV11-2,TRBJ2-2,CASSRGLFSTGELFF
TRBV4-2,TRBJ2-7,CASSQDSVTSVYEQYF
TRBV5-4,TRBJ2-7,CASSTGDRGRMYEQYF
TRBV6-4,TRBJ2-7,CASSPAGLAGPYEQYF
TRBV4-1,TRBJ1-1,CASSQILGGTEAFF
TRBV27,TRBJ2-7,CASSLSGSLYEQYF
TRBV6-5,TRBJ2-5,CASSLDRGSGTQYF
TRBV27,TRBJ1-6,CASSPPGTGRSPLHF
TRBV6-5,TRBJ1-1,CASSQQGNTEAFF
TRBV6-5,TRBJ2-7,CASSYVGAYEQYF
TRBV7-9,TRBJ2-4,CASSLEGTGLAKNIQYF
TRBV6-5,TRBJ2-7,CASSVKYEQYF
TRBV6-5,TRBJ2-5,CASSYGETQYF
TRBV7-9,TRBJ1-1,CASSPHPGGTEAFF
TRBV23-1,TRBJ1-1,CASSPPTGNTEAFF
TRBV5-1,TRBJ2-1,CASSSRGGPDNEQFF
TRBV10-3,TRBJ2-7,CAISKHSWGESKYEQYF
TRBV27,TRBJ2-4,CASSLLTSGGGNIQYF
TRBV7-9,TRBJ2-7,CASSRGTGGFYEQYF
TRBV5-4,TRBJ2-1,CASSAISRSEQFF
TRBV5-5,TRBJ2-7,CASSLATGNEQYF
TRBV7-9,TRBJ2-2,CASSLLGTGTGGGELFF
TRBV28,TRBJ1-2,CASRSNPVSYYGYTF
TRBV7-2,TRBJ1-2,CASSLARRSYGYTF
TRBV5-1,TRBJ2-3,CASSPEFSTDTQYF
TRBV28,TRBJ2-7,CASSLLTYEQYF
TRBV29-1,TRBJ1-2,CSVIRGENYGYTF
TRBV18,TRBJ2-4,CASSPKAGAENIQYF
TRBV9,TRBJ2-1,CASSVETGSYIEQFF
TRBV11-2,TRBJ1-1,CASSLGDRTEAFF
TRBV19,TRBJ2-2,CASSIPLAGGPPGELFF
TRBV27,TRBJ1-5,CASSLDRVNQPQHF
TRBV6-6,TRBJ2-7,CASSPSLSREQYF